This T cell receptor beta chain was captured in a study of cytomegalovirus exposure and HLA in healthy donors. General observations from the study: Most of the CMV-associated TCR beta chains (in a later analysis) appeared to be HLA-restricted. Roughly uniform depth of sequencing across donors was assumed in presence/absence analyses.

PCR primers comprised 60 Vbeta and 13 Jbeta primers. The repertoire was sequenced with immunoSEQ multiplex PCR; TCRdb's copy has only in-frame clones and lacks some. The profile shows over 120,000 clones, around 80% of them singletons. As for this clone: Its antigen is as yet unknown.

This CDR3 contains 12 residues. Trimming shortened V by 3 bases and J by 10 bases, and 10 bases separated the two germline ends. Germline V gives CDR1 SGHDN, CDR2 FVKESK. Source material: PBMCs. The TCR originated in a man aged 40-49 years in good health and CMV-seronegative. This chain connects TRBV14 to TRBJ2-1; perhaps TRBD2 as D (5 bases). Here the CDR3 reads CASSQLAVEQFF. The CDR3 DNA reads as TGTGCCAGCAGCCAGCTAGCTGTCGAGCAGTTCTTC.